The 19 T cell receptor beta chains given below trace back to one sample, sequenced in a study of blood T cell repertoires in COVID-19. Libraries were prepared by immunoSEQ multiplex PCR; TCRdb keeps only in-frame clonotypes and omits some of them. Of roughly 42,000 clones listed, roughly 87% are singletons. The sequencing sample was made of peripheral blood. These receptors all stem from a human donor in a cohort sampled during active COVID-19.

DNA for the CDR3: TGTGCCAGCAAGGGGGAGGGGATCCAGCCCCAGCATTTT. Amino acids: CASKGEGIQPQHF. The rearrangement links TRBV6-5 to TRBJ1-5; tentative D call: TRBD1 (6 bases). This CDR3 comprises 13 residues. The V end was cut by 7 bases, the J end by 7 bases, with 14 bases between. Germline CDR1 MNHEY, CDR2 SVGAGI.

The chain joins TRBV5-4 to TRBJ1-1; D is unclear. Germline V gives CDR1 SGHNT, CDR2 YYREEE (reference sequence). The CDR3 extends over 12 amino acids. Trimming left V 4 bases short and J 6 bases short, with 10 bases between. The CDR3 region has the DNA TGTGCCAGCAGCCAAAATCGGGCTGAAGCTTTCTTT. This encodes CASSQNRAEAFF.

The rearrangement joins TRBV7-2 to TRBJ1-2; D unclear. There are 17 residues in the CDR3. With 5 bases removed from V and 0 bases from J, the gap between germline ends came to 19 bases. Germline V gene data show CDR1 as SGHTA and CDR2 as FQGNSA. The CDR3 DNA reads TGTGCCAGCAGCCCAAATGTACAGTTCCTCTCTAACTATGGCTACACCTTC. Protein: CASSPNVQFLSNYGYTF.

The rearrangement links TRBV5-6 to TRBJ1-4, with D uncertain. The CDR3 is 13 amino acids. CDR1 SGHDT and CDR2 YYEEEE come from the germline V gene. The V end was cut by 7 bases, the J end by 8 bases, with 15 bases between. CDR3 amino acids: CASRLSSGEKLFF. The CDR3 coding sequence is TGTGCCAGCCGCCTCTCTTCGGGGGAAAAACTGTTTTTT. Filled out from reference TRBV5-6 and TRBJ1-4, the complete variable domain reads DAGVTQSPTHLIKTRGQQVTLRCSPKSGHDTVSWYQQALGQGPQFIFQYYEEEERQRGNFPDRFSGHQFPNYSSELNVNALLLGDSALYLCASRLSSGEKLFFGSGTQLSVL.

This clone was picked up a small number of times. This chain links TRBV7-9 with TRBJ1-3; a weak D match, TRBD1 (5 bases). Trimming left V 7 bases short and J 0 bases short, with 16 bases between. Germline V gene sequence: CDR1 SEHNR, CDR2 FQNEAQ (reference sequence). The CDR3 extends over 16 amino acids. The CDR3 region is CASTLREGISGNTIYF. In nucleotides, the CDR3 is TGTGCCAGCACCCTCCGGGAGGGGATCTCTGGAAACACCATATATTTT.

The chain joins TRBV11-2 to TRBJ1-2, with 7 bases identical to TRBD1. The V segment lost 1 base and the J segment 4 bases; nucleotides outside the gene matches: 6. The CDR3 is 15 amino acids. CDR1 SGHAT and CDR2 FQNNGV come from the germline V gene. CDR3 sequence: CASSLGGQKTYGYTF. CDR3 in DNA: TGTGCCAGCAGCTTAGGGGGACAGAAGACCTATGGCTACACCTTC.

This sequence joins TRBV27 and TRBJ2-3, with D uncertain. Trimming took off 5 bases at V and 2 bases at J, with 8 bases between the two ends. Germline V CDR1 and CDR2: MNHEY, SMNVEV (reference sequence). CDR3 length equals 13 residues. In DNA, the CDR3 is TGTGCCAGCAGTCCATACTCCACAGATACGCAGTATTTT. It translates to CASSPYSTDTQYF.

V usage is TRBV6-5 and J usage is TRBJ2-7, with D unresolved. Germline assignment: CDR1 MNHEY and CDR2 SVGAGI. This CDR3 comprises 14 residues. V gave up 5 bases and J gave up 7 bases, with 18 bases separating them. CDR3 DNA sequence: TGTGCCAGCAGTAAAAACCCCCATGACACAGAGCAGTACTTC. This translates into CASSKNPHDTEQYF.

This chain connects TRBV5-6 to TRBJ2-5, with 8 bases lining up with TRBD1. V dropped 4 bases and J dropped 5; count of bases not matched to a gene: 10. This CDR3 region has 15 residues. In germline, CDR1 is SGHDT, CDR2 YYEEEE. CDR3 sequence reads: CASSAGQGREETQYF. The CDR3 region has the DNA TGTGCCAGCAGCGCAGGACAGGGCCGGGAGGAGACCCAGTACTTC.

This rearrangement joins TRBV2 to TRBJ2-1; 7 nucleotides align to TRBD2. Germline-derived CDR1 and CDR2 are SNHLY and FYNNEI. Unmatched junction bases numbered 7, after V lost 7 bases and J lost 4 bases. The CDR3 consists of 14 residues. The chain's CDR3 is CASTDGGGYNEQFF. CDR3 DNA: TGTGCCAGCACAGATGGCGGGGGTTACAATGAGCAGTTCTTC.

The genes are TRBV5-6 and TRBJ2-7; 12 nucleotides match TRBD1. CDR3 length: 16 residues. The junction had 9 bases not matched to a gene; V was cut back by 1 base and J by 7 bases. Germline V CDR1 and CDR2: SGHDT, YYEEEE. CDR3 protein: CASSLYGGTGGAEQYF. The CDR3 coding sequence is TGTGCCAGCAGCTTGTATGGCGGGACAGGGGGCGCGGAGCAGTACTTC.

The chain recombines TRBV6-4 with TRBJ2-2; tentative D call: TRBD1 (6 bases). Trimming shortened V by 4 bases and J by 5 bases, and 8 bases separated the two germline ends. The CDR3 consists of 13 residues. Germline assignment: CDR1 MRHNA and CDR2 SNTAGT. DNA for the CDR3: TGTGCCAGCAGTGTGACAGGAACCGGGGAGCTGTTTTTT. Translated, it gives CASSVTGTGELFF.

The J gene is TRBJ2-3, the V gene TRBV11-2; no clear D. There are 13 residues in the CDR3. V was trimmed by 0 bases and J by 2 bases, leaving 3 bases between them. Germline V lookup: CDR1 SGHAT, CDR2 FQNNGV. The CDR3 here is CASSLDSTDTQYF. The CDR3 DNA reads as TGTGCCAGCAGCTTAGACTCCACAGATACGCAGTATTTT.

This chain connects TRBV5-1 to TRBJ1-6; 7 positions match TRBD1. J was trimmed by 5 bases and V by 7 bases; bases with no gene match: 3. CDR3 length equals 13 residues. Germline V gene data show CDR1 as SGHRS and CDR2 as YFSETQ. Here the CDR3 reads CASSGTDNSPLHF. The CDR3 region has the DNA TGCGCCAGCTCCGGGACAGATAATTCACCCCTCCACTTT.

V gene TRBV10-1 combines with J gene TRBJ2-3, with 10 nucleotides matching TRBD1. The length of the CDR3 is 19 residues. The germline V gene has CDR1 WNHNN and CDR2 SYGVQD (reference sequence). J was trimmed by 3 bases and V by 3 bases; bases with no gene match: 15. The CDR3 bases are TGCGCCAGCAGTGATTCCGACAGGGGGCGAATCGGTTGGACAGATACGCAGTATTTT. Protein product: CASSDSDRGRIGWTDTQYF.

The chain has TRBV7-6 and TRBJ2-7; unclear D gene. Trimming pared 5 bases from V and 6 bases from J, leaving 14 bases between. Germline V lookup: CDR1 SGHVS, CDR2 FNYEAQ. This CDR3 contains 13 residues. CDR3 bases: TGTGCCAGCAGCCCGCCCCCGTACGGCGAGCAGTACTTC. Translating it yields CASSPPPYGEQYF.

The CDR3 spells CASSSDREGDTQYF. The CDR3 DNA reads TGTGCCAGCAGCTCGGACAGGGAGGGAGATACGCAGTATTTT. The chain combines TRBV7-9 with TRBJ2-3; possible D gene TRBD1, 8 bases. The CDR3 spans 14 residues. Germline V CDR1 and CDR2: SEHNR, FQNEAQ (reference sequence). With 4 bases removed from V and 5 bases from J, the gap between germline ends came to 13 bases.

CDR3: CASRLALAGNTGELFF. The CDR3 DNA follows: TGTGCCAGTAGGTTGGCACTAGCGGGGAACACCGGGGAGCTGTTTTTT. This sequence joins TRBV19 and TRBJ2-2; 9 bases line up with TRBD2. The V gene end was trimmed by 6 bases and the J gene end by 1 base; junction bases not matched to a gene: 6. The CDR3 is 16 amino acids. Germline V gene sequence: CDR1 LNHDA, CDR2 SQIVND (reference sequence). The full variable domain, rest sourced from reference TRBV19 and TRBJ2-2, is DGGITQSPKYLFRKEGQNVTLSCEQNLNHDAMYWYRQDPGQGLRLIYYSQIVNDFQKGDIAEGYSVSREKKESFPLTVTSAQKNPTAFYLCASRLALAGNTGELFFGEGSRLTVL.

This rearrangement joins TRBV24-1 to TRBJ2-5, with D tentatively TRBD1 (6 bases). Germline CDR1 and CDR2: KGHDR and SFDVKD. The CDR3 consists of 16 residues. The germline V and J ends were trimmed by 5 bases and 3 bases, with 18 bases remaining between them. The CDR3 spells CATSAVGADKKETQYF. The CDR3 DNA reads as TGTGCCACCAGTGCGGTGGGGGCAGACAAGAAAGAGACCCAGTACTTC.